Shown below are 6 T cell receptor beta chains from a single sample sequenced in a study of cytomegalovirus exposure and HLA in healthy donors. The PCR contained 60 Vbeta and 13 Jbeta primers. Sequenced by immunoSEQ multiplex PCR; TCRdb stores in-frame clones only, minus some. The table records approximately 110,000 clones, around 62% of them present only once. Sequenced sample: PBMCs. Receptors originate from a man between 25 and 39 years old in good health and CMV-seropositive.

The chain joins TRBV6-5 to TRBJ1-1; a weak D match, TRBD1 (5 bases). V was clipped by 6 bases and J by 1 base, with 9 bases between them. CDR3 size: 13 residues. CDR1 and CDR2 (germline): MNHEY, SVGAGI. The CDR3 DNA follows: TGTGCCAGCAGGAGGACAACGAACACTGAAGCTTTCTTT. Translation: CASRRTTNTEAFF.

The rearrangement uses TRBV5-1 and TRBJ2-7; 8 bases agree with TRBD1. V was pared by 2 bases and J by 6 bases, with 13 bases of the junction left unmatched. This CDR3 is 16 amino acids long. CDR1 is SGHRS and CDR2 is YFSETQ in the germline V gene. Here the CDR3 reads CASSLLFPGQVREQYF. The CDR3 coding sequence is TGCGCCAGCAGCTTACTATTCCCGGGACAGGTCCGCGAGCAGTACTTC.

CDR3 loop: CASSWDTSYEQYF. The CDR3 DNA reads as TGTGCCAGCAGCTGGGACACCTCCTACGAGCAGTACTTC. The rearrangement links TRBV11-3 to TRBJ2-7, with D tentatively TRBD1 (6 bases). Between the trimmed V and J ends, which lost 4 bases and 0 bases, there was a span of 7 bases. Germline loops: CDR1 SGHNT, CDR2 YENEEA. The CDR3 consists of 13 residues.

The chain carries TRBV6-4 and TRBJ2-2, with TRBD1 identical over 9 bases. V shed 6 bases and J 6 bases; nucleotides not matched to a gene: 8. The germline V gene has CDR1 MRHNA and CDR2 SNTAGT. This CDR3 has 15 residues. The CDR3 loop is CASSLGTGRPGELFF. CDR3 DNA: TGTGCCAGCAGCCTCGGGACAGGGAGGCCCGGGGAGCTGTTTTTT.

The J gene is TRBJ2-3, the V gene TRBV5-1, with TRBD2 matching over 9 bases. Germline-derived CDR1 and CDR2 are SGHRS and YFSETQ. This CDR3 is built from 16 residues. V gave up 3 bases and J gave up 3 bases; unmatched junction bases: 8. CDR3 sequence (DNA): TGCGCCAGCAGCTCGGAGCCTGGACTAGCGACAGATACGCAGTATTTT. Translated: CASSSEPGLATDTQYF.

The table lists this clone with a few counts. The V and J genes are TRBV7-9 and TRBJ2-1, with 8 bases matching TRBD2. V dropped 0 bases and J dropped 5; count of bases not matched to a gene: 6. The CDR3 is 16 residues long. CDR1 and CDR2 (germline): SEHNR, FQNEAQ (reference sequence). The CDR3 DNA is TGTGCCAGCAGCTTAGCCCCGGGACTAGTGCACAATGAGCAGTTCTTC. Its translation: CASSLAPGLVHNEQFF.